Shown below are 29 T cell receptor beta chains from a single sample sequenced in a study of cytomegalovirus exposure and HLA in healthy donors. The PCR used 60 Vbeta and 13 Jbeta primers. Sequencing used immunoSEQ multiplex PCR; TCRdb keeps in-frame clones, though not all of them. The data show 95,000 to 150,000 clones, approximately 65% seen once. Sequencing was carried out using PBMCs. These receptors were taken from a young man in good health and CMV-seronegative.

The gene calls are TRBV25-1 and TRBJ1-1; D uncertain. The CDR3 runs to 14 residues. The V gene's germline CDR1 is MGHDK and CDR2 SYGVNS. V shed 6 bases and J shed 4 bases, with 15 bases lying between them. CDR3 DNA sequence: TGTGCCAGCAGCCGTACAGTAGTCATCACTGAAGCTTTCTTT. This translates into CASSRTVVITEAFF. The variable domain in full, completed from reference TRBV25-1 and TRBJ1-1, reads EADIYQTPRYLVIGTGKKITLECSQTMGHDKMYWYQQDPGMELHLIHYSYGVNSTEKGDLSSESTVSRIRTEHFPLTLESARPSHTSQYLCASSRTVVITEAFFGQGTRLTVV.

This clone has more than one count but fewer than ten. V usage is TRBV28 and J usage is TRBJ2-2; 7 bases align to TRBD1. This CDR3 has 13 amino acids. V lost 6 bases, J lost 10 bases, and 8 bases stayed unmatched. Germline V CDR1 and CDR2: MDHEN, SYDVKM. The CDR3 DNA is TGTGCCAGCAGATCATTCGACAGGGAGGAGCTGTTTTTT. This encodes CASRSFDREELFF.

The V gene is TRBV5-1, the J gene TRBJ2-3; 8 bases agree with TRBD2. This CDR3 is 14 amino acids long. V lost 7 bases and J lost 1; bases outside the gene matches: 5. CDR1 is SGHRS and CDR2 is YFSETQ in the germline V gene. The CDR3 sequence is CASCAGGGTDTQYF. The CDR3 DNA follows: TGCGCCAGCTGTGCGGGAGGTGGCACAGATACGCAGTATTTT. Using reference TRBV5-1 and TRBJ2-3 for the parts outside the CDR3, the full variable domain is KAGVTQTPRYLIKTRGQQVTLSCSPISGHRSVSWYQQTPGQGLQFLFEYFSETQRNKGNFPGRFSGRQFSNSRSEMNVSTLELGDSALYLCASCAGGGTDTQYFGPGTRLTVL.

This clone was seen once. CDR3: CSAGLKPYTF. The DNA of the CDR3 is TGCAGTGCGGGACTTAAACCTTACACCTTC. V is TRBV20-1 and J is TRBJ1-2; TRBD1 might be the D (5 bases). V lost 6 bases and J lost 11, with 13 bases in between. Per germline, CDR1 DFQATT and CDR2 SNEGSKA (reference sequence). CDR3 size: 10 residues.

This clone occurred a few times. CDR3 region: CAWSLGQNTEAFF. The CDR3 DNA is TGTGCCTGGAGTTTGGGGCAGAACACTGAAGCTTTCTTT. The chain employs TRBV30 and TRBJ1-1, with D tentatively TRBD1 (5 bases). Per the germline V gene, CDR1 is GTSNPN and CDR2 is SVGIG (reference sequence). This CDR3 is 13 amino acids long. Trimming cost V 2 bases and J 1 base, with 8 bases left between them. The full variable domain, in which reference TRBV30 and TRBJ1-1 provide the parts outside the CDR3, is SQTIHQWPATLVQPVGSPLSLECTVEGTSNPNLYWYRQAAGRGLQLLFYSVGIGQISSEVPQNLSASRPQDRQFILSSKKLLLSDSGFYLCAWSLGQNTEAFFGQGTRLTVV.

This rearrangement joins TRBV7-2 to TRBJ2-2; TRBD1 is a possible D gene (5 bases). This CDR3 has 16 residues. The germline CDR1 and CDR2 sequences are SGHTA and FQGNSA. Between the trimmed V and J ends, which lost 5 bases and 5 bases, there was a span of 18 bases. The CDR3 spells CASSPGPSSPTGELFF. Written as DNA, the CDR3 is TGTGCCAGCAGCCCAGGGCCCTCCTCACCTACCGGGGAGCTGTTTTTT.

This clone was counted only a few times. This chain links TRBV30 with TRBJ1-1; TRBD1 is a possible D gene (6 bases). V was clipped by 2 bases and J by 3 bases, with 13 bases between them. The CDR3 is 14 amino acids. Germline V CDR1 and CDR2: GTSNPN, SVGIG (reference sequence). Here the CDR3 reads CAWSHNGGHTEAFF. For the CDR3, the DNA is TGTGCCTGGAGTCATAACGGGGGGCACACTGAAGCTTTCTTT.

The gene calls are TRBV29-1 and TRBJ2-1; TRBD2 is a possible D gene (5 bases). Germline CDR1 is SQVTM and CDR2 is ANQGSEA. This CDR3 region has 13 residues. Trimming stripped 3 bases from V and 9 bases from J, with 15 bases between. The CDR3: CSVEREKRGEQFF. In DNA form, the CDR3 reads TGCAGCGTTGAGAGGGAGAAACGAGGTGAGCAGTTCTTC.

The chain combines TRBV28 with TRBJ1-2, with 8 bases identical to TRBD1. V dropped 7 bases and J dropped 0; count of bases not matched to a gene: 4. Germline V gives CDR1 MDHEN, CDR2 SYDVKM. The CDR3 extends over 14 amino acids. CDR3: CASNDRGPNYGYTF. DNA of the CDR3: TGTGCCAGCAACGACAGGGGACCTAACTATGGCTACACCTTC.

This clone appeared a few times. J is TRBJ2-5 and V is TRBV4-2; 12 positions match TRBD1. The length of the CDR3 is 15 residues. Trimming took 3 bases from V and 5 from J; bases not matched to a gene: 4. Germline V gene data show CDR1 as LGHNA and CDR2 as YNFKEQ. The CDR3 loop is CASSQGQGAEETQYF. The CDR3 DNA follows: TGTGCCAGCAGCCAGGGACAGGGGGCAGAGGAGACCCAGTACTTC.

The chain couples TRBV10-2 to TRBJ2-5, with D possibly matching TRBD2 (6 bases). The germline V and J ends were trimmed by 7 bases and 3 bases, with 15 bases remaining between them. Looked up from germline, CDR1 is WSHSY and CDR2 is SAAADI. The CDR3 covers 14 residues. DNA for the CDR3: TGCGCCAGCATCCGTGGCGGGATGGAAGAGACCCAGTACTTC. It yields the protein CASIRGGMEETQYF.

The sample holds one count of this clone. The V and J genes are TRBV28 and TRBJ1-4; D not certain. The germline V and J ends were trimmed by 6 bases and 0 bases, with 8 bases remaining between them. This CDR3 spans 14 amino acids. CDR1 and CDR2 (germline): MDHEN, SYDVKM. The CDR3 DNA reads as TGTGCCAGCAGATTTTATGCAACTAATGAAAAACTGTTTTTT. Protein: CASRFYATNEKLFF.

The chain couples TRBV14 to TRBJ2-7; the D gene is possibly TRBD1 (6 bases). This CDR3 has 15 amino acids. Per the germline V gene, CDR1 is SGHDN and CDR2 is FVKESK. Between the trimmed V and J ends, which lost 4 bases and 3 bases, there was a span of 16 bases. CDR3 sequence reads: CASSLWAGDDYEQYF. The CDR3 DNA follows: TGTGCCAGCAGCCTCTGGGCAGGGGACGACTACGAGCAGTACTTC.

V gene TRBV27 combines with J gene TRBJ1-5; 9 positions match TRBD1. The CDR3 has 15 amino acids. Per germline, CDR1 MNHEY and CDR2 SMNVEV (reference sequence). V was pared by 6 bases and J by 0 bases, with 3 bases of the junction left unmatched. In DNA, the CDR3 is TGTGCCAGCAGGAAACAGGGGGCTAGCAATCAGCCCCAGCATTTT. Its protein product is CASRKQGASNQPQHF.

In its sample, this clone was seen a few times. The chain has TRBV7-9 and TRBJ1-5; TRBD1 matches at 7 bases. V lost 5 bases and J lost 6; bases outside the gene matches: 10. Looked up from germline, CDR1 is SEHNR and CDR2 is FQNEAQ (reference sequence). This CDR3 spans 15 amino acids. The CDR3 sequence is CASSARDSNSQPQHF. CDR3 coding DNA: TGTGCCAGCAGCGCCCGGGACAGTAATAGTCAGCCCCAGCATTTT.

The chain links TRBV28 to TRBJ1-5; perhaps TRBD1 as D (5 bases). V lost 6 bases and J 7 bases, leaving 7 bases between the germline ends. From germline, CDR1 is MDHEN and CDR2 SYDVKM. The CDR3 has 11 residues. CDR3 nucleotide sequence: TGTGCCAGCAGAAGGGGCCAGCCCCAGCATTTT. Its protein is CASRRGQPQHF.

V gene TRBV7-9 combines with J gene TRBJ2-5; tentatively, D is TRBD2 (5 bases). This CDR3 spans 12 amino acids. Trimming stripped 10 bases from V and 14 bases from J, with 23 bases between. Germline V gene lookup returns CDR1 SEHNR and CDR2 FQNEAQ (reference sequence). Written as DNA, the CDR3 is TGTGCCATAACATCCTCGCGGGTCCCACTTTACTTC. This sequence encodes CAITSSRVPLYF.

This clone appeared a few times. The chain employs TRBV30 and TRBJ2-7; a possible D gene is TRBD1 (6 bases). The CDR3 is made up of 15 amino acids. Trimming cost V 2 bases and J 2 bases, with 16 bases left between them. The germline gives CDR1 GTSNPN, CDR2 SVGIG (reference sequence). This chain's CDR3 is CAWSTPLDRTYEQYF. CDR3 sequence (DNA): TGTGCCTGGAGTACCCCCCTAGACAGGACCTACGAGCAGTACTTC.

This chain uses TRBV30 with TRBJ1-2; TRBD1 might be the D (5 bases). Germline V gives CDR1 GTSNPN, CDR2 SVGIG (reference sequence). V was shortened by 0 bases and J by 8 bases, with 10 bases between the two germline ends. This CDR3 is 12 amino acids long. The CDR3 region has the DNA TGTGCCTGGAGTGTAGGGGTTTGGGGCTACACCTTC. This gives the protein CAWSVGVWGYTF.

The gene calls are TRBV15 and TRBJ2-5; perhaps TRBD2 as D (5 bases). The germline V gene encodes CDR1 LNHNV and CDR2 YYDKDF (reference sequence). V lost 0 bases, J lost 5 bases, and 16 bases lay in between. The CDR3 contains 16 residues. CDR3 in amino acids: CATSRDRMRVGETQYF. In DNA form, the CDR3 reads TGTGCCACCAGCAGAGATAGGATGCGGGTTGGGGAGACCCAGTACTTC. Supplemented by reference TRBV15 and TRBJ2-5, the full variable domain reads DAMVIQNPRYQVTQFGKPVTLSCSQTLNHNVMYWYQQKSSQAPKLLFHYYDKDFNNEADTPDNFQSRRPNTSFCFLDIRSPGLGDTAMYLCATSRDRMRVGETQYFGPGTRLLVL.

The genes are TRBV19 and TRBJ2-7, with TRBD1 as a possible D gene (6 bases). Between the trimmed V and J ends, which lost 4 bases and 5 bases, there was a span of 27 bases. The CDR3 has 18 residues. The V gene's germline CDR1 is LNHDA and CDR2 SQIVND (reference sequence). CDR3: CASSRWGQLLTDSNEQYF. The CDR3, as DNA: TGTGCCAGTAGTAGGTGGGGGCAGCTTCTGACGGATTCCAACGAGCAGTACTTC.

This clone was detected once. This chain joins TRBV27 and TRBJ2-1; 8 bases map to TRBD2. CDR1 and CDR2 (germline): MNHEY, SMNVEV (reference sequence). The CDR3 runs 17 residues. J was trimmed by 1 base and V by 5 bases; bases with no gene match: 10. As DNA, the CDR3 is TGTGCCAGCAGTCGAGATCGGCGGGAGGTATCCTACAATGAGCAGTTCTTC. Its protein product is CASSRDRREVSYNEQFF.

This chain links TRBV11-2 with TRBJ1-2, with 8 bases matching TRBD1. The germline CDR1 and CDR2 sequences are SGHAT and FQNNGV. J gave up 9 bases and V 3 bases, and 6 bases lay outside the gene matches. The CDR3 contains 13 residues. CDR3 in amino acids: CASSFRTGPRYTF. The CDR3 DNA reads TGTGCCAGCAGCTTTCGGACAGGGCCCCGCTACACCTTC.

This chain uses TRBV11-2 with TRBJ2-3; possibly TRBD1 for D (6 bases). Trimming cost V 3 bases and J 0 bases, with 19 bases left between them. The CDR3 contains 18 residues. The germline V gene has CDR1 SGHAT and CDR2 FQNNGV. The CDR3 region has the DNA TGTGCCAGCAGCTTCGGTCAGCCCGGGACAACCAGCACAGATACGCAGTATTTT. As protein: CASSFGQPGTTSTDTQYF.

The CDR3 reads CSVEDIRGDTQYF. The CDR3 DNA is TGCAGCGTTGAAGATATTCGAGGTGATACGCAGTATTTT. The gene calls are TRBV29-1 and TRBJ2-3; D is ambiguous. The CDR3 has 13 residues. CDR1 is SQVTM and CDR2 is ANQGSEA in the germline V gene. Trimming took off 0 bases at V and 6 bases at J, with 10 bases between the two ends.

The rearrangement uses TRBV6-5 and TRBJ2-7; D gene unclear. Trimming pared 8 bases from V and 1 base from J, leaving 6 bases between. The CDR3 contains 11 residues. Germline V gene sequence: CDR1 MNHEY, CDR2 SVGAGI. CDR3 sequence (DNA): TGTGCCAGCCAGACTTCCTACGAGCAGTACTTC. Translation gives CASQTSYEQYF.

This clone was picked up a small number of times. This sequence joins TRBV6-1 and TRBJ1-5; D might be TRBD1 (6 bases). Germline V gene lookup returns CDR1 MNHNS and CDR2 SASEGT. This CDR3 contains 17 residues. Trimming took 0 bases from V and 3 from J, leaving 15 bases between them. CDR3 loop: CASSEAGGGGPNQPQHF. CDR3 nucleotides: TGTGCCAGCAGTGAAGCCGGGGGGGGCGGACCCAATCAGCCCCAGCATTTT.

The chain couples TRBV6-1 to TRBJ2-3, with 12 bases matching TRBD2. The CDR3 contains 15 residues. From germline, CDR1 is MNHNS and CDR2 SASEGT. Trimming cost V 6 bases and J 5 bases; bases outside gene matches: 6. The CDR3 reads CASSLLAGGEDTQYF. In DNA form, the CDR3 reads TGTGCCAGCAGCCTGCTAGCGGGGGGGGAAGATACGCAGTATTTT.

This chain joins TRBV7-7 and TRBJ2-1, with a possible D match to TRBD2 (6 bases). This CDR3 has 15 amino acids. Germline CDR1 SSHAT, CDR2 FNYEAQ (reference sequence). The germline V and J ends were trimmed by 6 bases and 3 bases, with 15 bases remaining between them. The CDR3 nucleotides read TGTGCCAGCAGTCCAGACCTAGCGAACTACAATGAGCAGTTCTTC. Its translation: CASSPDLANYNEQFF.